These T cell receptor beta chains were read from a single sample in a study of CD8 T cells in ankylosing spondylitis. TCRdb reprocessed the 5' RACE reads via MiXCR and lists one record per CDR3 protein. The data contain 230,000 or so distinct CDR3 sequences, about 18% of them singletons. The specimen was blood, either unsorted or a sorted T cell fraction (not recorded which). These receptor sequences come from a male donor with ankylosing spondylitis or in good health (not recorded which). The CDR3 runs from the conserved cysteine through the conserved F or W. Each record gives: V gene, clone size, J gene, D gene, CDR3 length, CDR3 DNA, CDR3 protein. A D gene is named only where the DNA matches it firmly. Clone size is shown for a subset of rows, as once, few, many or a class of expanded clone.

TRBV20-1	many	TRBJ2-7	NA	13	TGCAGTGCTAGACAGACGGGCTCCTACGAGCAGTACTTC	CSARQTGSYEQYF
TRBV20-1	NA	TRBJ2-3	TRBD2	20	TGCAGTGCTAGAGCCGAGACTAGCGGGAGGGTACTTGGAAACACAGATACGCAGTATTTT	CSARAETSGRVLGNTDTQYF
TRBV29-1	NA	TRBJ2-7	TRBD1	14	TGCAGCGTGGAGAGGACAGGGGGCGCGGACGAGCAGTACTTC	CSVERTGGADEQYF
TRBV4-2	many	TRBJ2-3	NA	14	TGTGCCAGCAGCCAAGGGACAGATGCAGATACGCAGTATTTT	CASSQGTDADTQYF
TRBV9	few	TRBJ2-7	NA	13	TGTGCCAGCAGCGTAGGGGAAGATTACGAGCAGTACTTC	CASSVGEDYEQYF
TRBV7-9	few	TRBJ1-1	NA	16	TGTGCCAGCAGCCCCATGGAGGTGGGAACAAACACTGAAGCTTTCTTT	CASSPMEVGTNTEAFF
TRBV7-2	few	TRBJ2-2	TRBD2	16	TGTGCCAGCAGCTTAGATAGCGGGTTGAACACCGGGGAGCTGTTTTTT	CASSLDSGLNTGELFF
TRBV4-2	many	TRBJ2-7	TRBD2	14	TGTGCCAGCAGCCCGCGGGAGGAGAACTACGAGCAGTACTTC	CASSPREENYEQYF
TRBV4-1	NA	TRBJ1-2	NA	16	TGCGCCAGCAGCCAAGATTGGGCCTCCGTTAGTTATGGCTACACCTTC	CASSQDWASVSYGYTF
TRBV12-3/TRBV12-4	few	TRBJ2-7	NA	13	TGTGCCAGCAGTGTTGCCTCCTCCTACGAGCAGTACTTC	CASSVASSYEQYF
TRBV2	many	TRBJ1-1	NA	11	TGTGCCAGACAATCGAAGGCTGAAGCTTTCTTT	CARQSKAEAFF
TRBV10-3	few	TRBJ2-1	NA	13	TGTGCCATCAGTGAACCGCCCGGCAATGAGCAGTTCTTC	CAISEPPGNEQFF
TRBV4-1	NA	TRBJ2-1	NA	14	TGCGCCAGCAGCCAGATCCCTGACTACAATGAGCAGTTCTTC	CASSQIPDYNEQFF
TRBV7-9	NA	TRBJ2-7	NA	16	TGTGCCAGCAGCTCGATTACAGGGAGGGGGCGTCACGAGCAGTACTTC	CASSSITGRGRHEQYF
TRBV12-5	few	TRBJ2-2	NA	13	TGTGCTAGCGAGCTAGGGAACACCGGGGAGCTGTTTTTT	CASELGNTGELFF
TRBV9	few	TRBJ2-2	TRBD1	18	TGTGCCAGCAGCGTAGAGGCGGAGGACAGGGTGGACACCGGGGAGCTGTTTTTT	CASSVEAEDRVDTGELFF
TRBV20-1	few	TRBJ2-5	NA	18	TGCAGTGCTAGAGATGGTTCGTGGGGGGGGCGCAGGCGGGAGACCCAGTACTTC	CSARDGSWGGRRRETQYF
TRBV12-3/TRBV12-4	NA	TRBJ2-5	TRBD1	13	TGTGCCAGCAGGGACAGGGAAAAAGAGACCCAGTACTTC	CASRDREKETQYF
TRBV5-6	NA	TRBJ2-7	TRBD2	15	TGTGCCAGCAGCTTTTCTAGCGGGAGATCGGGGGAGCAGTACTTC	CASSFSSGRSGEQYF
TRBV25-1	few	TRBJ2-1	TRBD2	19	TGTGCCAGCAGTGAATATCAAATCGGGACTAGGTTACGGGGCGATGAGCAGTTCTTC	CASSEYQIGTRLRGDEQFF
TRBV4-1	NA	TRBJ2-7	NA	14	TGCGCCAGCAGCCGCGGTCTAGCGAGCTACGAGCAGTACTTC	CASSRGLASYEQYF
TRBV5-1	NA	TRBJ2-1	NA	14	TGCGCCAGCAGCTTGGCCGGGCGGGACAATGAGCAGTTCTTC	CASSLAGRDNEQFF
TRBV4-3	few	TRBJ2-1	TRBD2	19	TGCGCCAGCAGCCAAGAAATTCATCCCGGACTAGCCGCCTACAATGAGCAGTTCTTC	CASSQEIHPGLAAYNEQFF
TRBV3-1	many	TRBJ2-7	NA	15	TGTGCCAGCAGCCAAGATGACGCAGGCCCCTACGAGCAGTACTTC	CASSQDDAGPYEQYF
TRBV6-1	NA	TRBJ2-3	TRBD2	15	TGTGCCAGCAGTCCGACTAGCTCGCCGTTAGATACGCAGTATTTT	CASSPTSSPLDTQYF
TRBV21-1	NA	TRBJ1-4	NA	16	TGTGCCAGCAGCAAAGCCTTAGGACTTCGGAATGAAAAACTGTTTTTT	CASSKALGLRNEKLFF
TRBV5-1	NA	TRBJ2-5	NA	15	TGCGCCAGCAGCTTGGGGGCTTCAAACCAAGAGACCCAGTACTTC	CASSLGASNQETQYF
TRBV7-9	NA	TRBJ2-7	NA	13	TGTGCCAGCAGCTTTTTGGGGGCCTTGGAGCAGTACTTC	CASSFLGALEQYF
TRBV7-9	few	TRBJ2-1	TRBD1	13	TGTGCCAGCAGCGTTGACAGGGTCGATGAGCAGTTCTTC	CASSVDRVDEQFF
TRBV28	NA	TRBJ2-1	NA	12	TGTGCCAGCAGTTTAAGGGAGAATGAGCAGTTCTTC	CASSLRENEQFF
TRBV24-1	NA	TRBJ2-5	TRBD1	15	TGTGCCACCAGTGATTTCGACAGGGGAGGTGAGACCCAGTACTTC	CATSDFDRGGETQYF
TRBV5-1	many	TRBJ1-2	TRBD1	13	TGCGCCAGCAGCTTCACAACAGGGGCTGGCTACACCTTC	CASSFTTGAGYTF
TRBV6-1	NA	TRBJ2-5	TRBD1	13	TGTGCCAGCAGACGGACAGGGGAAGAGACCCAGTACTTC	CASRRTGEETQYF
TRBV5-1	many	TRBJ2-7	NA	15	TGCGCCAGCAGCTCCGGCTATTCGCTCCCCTACGAGCAGTACTTC	CASSSGYSLPYEQYF
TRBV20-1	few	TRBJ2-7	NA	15	TGCAGTGCTAGAGTTTGGACAGACAAGACCTACGAGCAGTACTTC	CSARVWTDKTYEQYF
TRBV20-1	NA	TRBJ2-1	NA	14	TGCAGTCTGAAACGTATAGGGAACTACAATGAGCAGTTCTTC	CSLKRIGNYNEQFF
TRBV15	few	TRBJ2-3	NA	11	TGTGCCACCAGCAGAGGAGATACGCAGTATTTT	CATSRGDTQYF
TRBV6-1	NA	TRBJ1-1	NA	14	TGTGCCAGCAGCCCTGGCCAAATGAGGACTGAAGCTTTCTTT	CASSPGQMRTEAFF
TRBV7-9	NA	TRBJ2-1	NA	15	TGTGCCAGCGATGGAGGGCCAAGCTCCTACAATGAGCAGTTCTTC	CASDGGPSSYNEQFF
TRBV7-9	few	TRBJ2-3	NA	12	TGTGCCAGCAGCCAAATTGAGGATACGCAGTATTTT	CASSQIEDTQYF
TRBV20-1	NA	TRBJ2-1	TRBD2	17	TGCAGTGCTTCCGGGACTAGCGGGAGGGCCCTGGGCAATGAGCAGTTCTTC	CSASGTSGRALGNEQFF
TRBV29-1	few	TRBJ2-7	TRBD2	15	TGCAGCGTTGAAGGGTTTAGCGGGAGAACAGGCGAGCAGTACTTC	CSVEGFSGRTGEQYF